The present T cell receptor (beta chain) was sequenced within a study of T cell responses to AZD1222 COVID-19 vaccine. TCRdb keeps only in-frame clones here, not all; method: immunoSEQ multiplex PCR. The sample includes more than 110,000 clones, around 88% of them seen just once. The sample in question was peripheral blood, obtained on day 0 of AZD1222 vaccination. This receptor was taken from an adult in good health.

CDR3 sequence: CASSVTPSSGNTIYF. The DNA for the CDR3 is TGTGCCAGCAGCGTCACCCCGAGCTCTGGAAACACCATATATTTT. The chain uses TRBV9 and TRBJ1-3; D gene unclear. V dropped 2 bases and J dropped 0 bases, with 9 bases sitting between them. This CDR3 region has 15 residues. Germline V gene data show CDR1 as SGDLS and CDR2 as YYNGEE.